This T cell receptor (beta chain) is drawn from a study of T cell responses to AZD1222 COVID-19 vaccine. Study outcomes and limitations: It should be noted that donors were predominantly white British and more often female, and clonal diversity was possibly underestimated.

The data were produced by immunoSEQ multiplex PCR, yet TCRdb's version contains in-frame clones alone and is incomplete. This sample has just over 90,000 clones, with roughly nine tenths found just once. With regard to this clone: Its antigen is not known. Germline and junction disagree at one end, which may indicate a read error.

In germline, CDR1 is LGHNA, CDR2 YSLEER. This CDR3 comprises 15 residues. This specimen was peripheral blood, taken 28 days after the second AZD1222 dose. The origin of this receptor is an adult who received the AZD1222 COVID-19 vaccine. The chain recombines TRBV4-3 with TRBJ1-4, with 10 bases aligning to TRBD1. The CDR3 coding sequence is TGCGCCCGCAGCCGCCGGGACAGGGGAGGAGAAAAACTGTTTTTT. This sequence encodes CARSRRDRGGEKLFF.